Each of the 4 T cell receptor beta chains below was sequenced from the same sample in a study of blood T cell repertoires in COVID-19. The table came from immunoSEQ multiplex PCR; TCRdb's copy has only in-frame clones and leaves some out. Altogether about 150,000 clones are present, roughly 78% being singletons, with the ten largest covering around 20%. Sequenced input: PBMCs or T cells enriched from blood (not recorded which). The source is a woman in her 70s in a cohort exposed to, infected with or recovered from COVID-19 (not recorded which).

The genes are TRBV28 and TRBJ1-4, with a tentative D call TRBD1 (6 bases). V lost 7 bases to trimming and J lost 8 bases, with 14 bases between them. The CDR3 runs to 13 residues. Germline CDR1 and CDR2: MDHEN and SYDVKM. CDR3 sequence (DNA): TGTGCCAGCACGCAGGGCGGACAGGAAAAACTGTTTTTT. Its protein is CASTQGGQEKLFF. The full variable domain, with the rest looked up from reference TRBV28 and TRBJ1-4, is DVKVTQSSRYLVKRTGEKVFLECVQDMDHENMFWYRQDPGLGLRLIYFSYDVKMKEKGDIPEGYSVSREKKERFSLILESASTNQTSMYLCASTQGGQEKLFFGSGTQLSVL.

The chain joins TRBV11-3 to TRBJ1-3; TRBD1 might be the D (6 bases). The germline V gene has CDR1 SGHNT and CDR2 YENEEA. Trimming shortened V by 3 bases and J by 1 base, and 10 bases separated the two germline ends. The length of the CDR3 is 15 residues. CDR3 amino acids: CASSLGGTSGNTIYF. The DNA for the CDR3 is TGTGCCAGCAGCTTGGGGGGGACATCTGGAAACACCATATATTTT.

The chain joins TRBV4-1 to TRBJ1-1; 9 nucleotides align to TRBD1. The ends lost 4 bases at V and 3 bases at J; junction bases unmatched: 6. The CDR3 is made up of 15 amino acids. Germline assignment: CDR1 MGHRA and CDR2 YSYEKL. The CDR3 spells CASSRGTGLDTEAFF. CDR3 DNA: TGCGCCAGCAGCCGGGGGACAGGGCTCGACACTGAAGCTTTCTTT.

The rearrangement links TRBV19 to TRBJ1-3, with D unresolved. Deletions cut 5 bases from V and 8 bases from J, with 16 bases between. The CDR3 covers 14 residues. The germline gives CDR1 LNHDA, CDR2 SQIVND (reference sequence). CDR3 in DNA: TGTGCCAGTAGTCCTCGGGAGGGCCAGGACACCATATATTTT. The encoded protein is CASSPREGQDTIYF.